These 7 T cell receptor beta chains originate from one sample sequenced in a study of shared clonotypes between healthy human individuals. Profiling relied on immunoSEQ multiplex PCR, and the TCRdb table lists in-frame clones only, not all of them. The table lists 1.5 million to 1.9 million clones, 98% of them singletons. Sequenced: naive CD4+ T cells sorted from blood. Subset in this sample: CD45RA+ positively selected. The receptors were gathered from a man aged 25 to 45 in good health.

The genes are TRBV7-9 and TRBJ2-2; D tentatively reads TRBD1 or TRBD2 (5 bases each). Germline CDR1 is SEHNR and CDR2 is FQNEAQ (reference sequence). The germline V and J ends were trimmed by 7 bases and 3 bases, with 12 bases remaining between them. The CDR3 spans 14 residues. CDR3 coding DNA: TGTGCCAGCACCCCTGGGGGAGACACCGGGGAGCTGTTTTTT. Protein: CASTPGGDTGELFF.

The V and J genes are TRBV7-6 and TRBJ1-2; TRBD1 matches 11 bases. Losses at the gene ends were 1 base for V and 8 bases for J; bases not matched to a gene: 9. The CDR3 contains 16 residues. Germline CDR1 SGHVS, CDR2 FNYEAQ. CDR3: CASSLGGVGQGAGYTF. The CDR3 DNA reads TGTGCCAGCAGCTTAGGAGGCGTAGGACAGGGGGCCGGCTACACCTTC.

V gene TRBV2 combines with J gene TRBJ2-3; 11 bases map to TRBD1. The CDR3 contains 15 residues. V gave up 7 bases and J gave up 2 bases; unmatched junction bases: 5. The germline V gene has CDR1 SNHLY and CDR2 FYNNEI. Here the CDR3 DNA reads TGTGCCAGCAAAGAGGACAGGGGGCCCACAGATACGCAGTATTTT. It yields the protein CASKEDRGPTDTQYF. Complete variable domain (other parts from reference TRBV2 and TRBJ2-3): EPEVTQTPSHQVTQMGQEVILRCVPISNHLYFYWYRQILGQKVEFLVSFYNNEISEKSEIFDDQFSVERPDGSNFTLKIRSTKLEDSAMYFCASKEDRGPTDTQYFGPGTRLTVL.

The chain couples TRBV2 to TRBJ2-7, with 8 positions matching TRBD2. In germline, CDR1 is SNHLY, CDR2 FYNNEI. The CDR3 extends over 14 amino acids. V lost 6 bases and J lost 9; bases outside the gene matches: 13. DNA for the CDR3: TGTGCCAGCAGCGGAGCGGGAGTCCTTCCAGGGCAGTACTTC. It encodes CASSGAGVLPGQYF.

This rearrangement joins TRBV6-1 to TRBJ2-7, with 8 bases that match TRBD1. Germline V gene lookup returns CDR1 MNHNS and CDR2 SASEGT. The CDR3 runs 15 residues. V lost 0 bases and J lost 4; bases outside the gene matches: 5. DNA of the CDR3: TGTGCCAGCAGTGAAGCGCCGGGACAGGTGTACGAGCAGTACTTC. It yields the protein CASSEAPGQVYEQYF.

The V call is TRBV9, the J call TRBJ2-7; TRBD1 matches 11 bases. There are 16 residues in the CDR3. CDR1 SGDLS and CDR2 YYNGEE come from the germline V gene. V was clipped by 4 bases and J by 6 bases; unmatched bases: 12. CDR3 DNA: TGTGCCAGCAGCCTTAGCCAAGCCGGGACAGGGGGCGAGCAGTACTTC. Encoded protein: CASSLSQAGTGGEQYF.

The chain is built from TRBV9 and TRBJ1-3; D gene unclear. The CDR3 totals 13 residues. The germline CDR1 and CDR2 sequences are SGDLS and YYNGEE. The V end lost 6 bases, the J end lost 0 bases, and 7 bases lay between the germline ends. CDR3 region: CASTPDSGNTIYF. The CDR3 DNA reads as TGTGCCAGCACTCCCGACTCTGGAAACACCATATATTTT. The entire variable domain, with the rest obtained from reference TRBV9 and TRBJ1-3, is as follows: DSGVTQTPKHLITATGQRVTLRCSPRSGDLSVYWYQQSLDQGLQFLIQYYNGEERAKGNILERFSAQQFPDLHSELNLSSLELGDSALYFCASTPDSGNTIYFGEGSWLTVV.